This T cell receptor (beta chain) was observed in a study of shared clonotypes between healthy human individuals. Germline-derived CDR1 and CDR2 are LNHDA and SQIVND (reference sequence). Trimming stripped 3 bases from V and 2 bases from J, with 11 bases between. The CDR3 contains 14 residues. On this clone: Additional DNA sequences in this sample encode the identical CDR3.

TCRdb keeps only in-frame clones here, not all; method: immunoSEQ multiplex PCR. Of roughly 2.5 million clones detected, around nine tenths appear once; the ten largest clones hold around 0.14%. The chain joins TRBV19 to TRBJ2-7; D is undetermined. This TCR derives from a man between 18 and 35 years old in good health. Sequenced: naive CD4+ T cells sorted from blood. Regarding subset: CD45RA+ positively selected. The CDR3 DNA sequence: TGTGCCAGTAGTATCGTCGGCGGAACCTACGAGCAGTACTTC. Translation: CASSIVGGTYEQYF.